The 9 T cell receptor beta chains in this list originate from one sample, sequenced in a study of blood T cells in healthy people across ages. PCR was performed a second time for about 6 to 12 cycles using a sample-barcoded 5' primer and a J-beta primer mix. TCRdb re-called the 5' RACE reads with MiXCR, one entry per CDR3 protein. The sample consists of over 1,200,000 distinct CDR3 sequences, approximately 59% of them appearing once. Sequencing was done on a sample of blood. These receptors originate from a man between 18 and 35 years old in good health.

This clonotype was observed at least ten times. This CDR3 reads CASSPTGAYEQYF. As DNA, the CDR3 is TGTGCCAGCAGCCCCACGGGAGCCTACGAGCAGTACTTC. The gene calls are TRBV28 and TRBJ2-7; maybe TRBD2 (6 bases). The length of the CDR3 is 13 residues. Trimming removed 6 bases at V and 2 bases at J, with 11 bases between. CDR1 and CDR2 (germline): MDHEN, SYDVKM.

CDR3 residues: CASKGQGVYHGYTF. Written as DNA, the CDR3 is TGTGCCAGCAAGGGACAGGGTGTATACCATGGCTACACCTTC. The chain couples TRBV27 to TRBJ1-2, with TRBD1 matching 9 bases. CDR1 MNHEY and CDR2 SMNVEV come from the germline V gene (reference sequence). With 7 bases clipped from V and 6 bases from J, the junction kept 9 bases outside the gene matches. The CDR3 contains 14 residues.

Only a few counts were recorded for this clonotype. This chain connects TRBV11-3 to TRBJ1-1; no firm D call. Germline CDR1 SGHNT, CDR2 YENEEA. CDR3 length: 14 residues. V gave up 5 bases and J gave up 1 base, with 11 bases separating them. In nucleotides, the CDR3 is TGTGCCAGCAGCGTGGAGGGAGGGAACACTGAAGCTTTCTTT. Its translation is CASSVEGGNTEAFF.

The rearrangement joins TRBV2 to TRBJ2-4; 11 positions match TRBD2. The J call may be incorrect, as the DNA end agrees better with TRBJ2-5. The CDR3 is made up of 17 amino acids. Germline lookup yields CDR1 SNHLY and CDR2 FYNNEI. CDR3 coding DNA: TGTGCCAGCAGTGAAGTTCCGTCTAGCGGGGGGAAAGAGACCCAGTACTTC. Protein product: CASSEVPSSGGKETQYF.

This clonotype has only a few counts. This sequence joins TRBV29-1 and TRBJ2-3; D is uncertain. V lost 7 bases, J lost 2 bases, and 7 bases lay in between. The length of the CDR3 is 11 residues. Germline loops: CDR1 SQVTM, CDR2 ANQGSEA. This chain's CDR3 is CSGSITDTQYF. The CDR3 DNA sequence: TGCAGCGGGTCGATCACAGATACGCAGTATTTT.

The V call is TRBV10-3, the J call TRBJ2-5; 7 bases align to TRBD1. The CDR3 has 19 amino acids. The trim removed 0 bases at V and 2 bases at J, leaving 15 bases unmatched. Per the germline V gene, CDR1 is ENHRY and CDR2 is SYGVKD. CDR3: CAISESWKTWGTEQETQYF. The DNA of the CDR3 is TGTGCCATCAGTGAGTCGTGGAAAACTTGGGGGACAGAACAAGAGACCCAGTACTTC.

CDR3 sequence (DNA): TGCAGTGGGGACGGGACTAGCGGGGAGACCCAGTACTTC. It yields the protein CSGDGTSGETQYF. V and J are TRBV20-1 and TRBJ2-5; 12 nucleotides line up with TRBD2. Germline V gene sequence: CDR1 DFQATT, CDR2 SNEGSKA (reference sequence). The CDR3 extends over 13 amino acids. V gave up 7 bases and J gave up 5 bases; unmatched junction bases: 5.

J is TRBJ2-1 and V is TRBV2; the match to TRBD2 covers 7 bases. With 0 bases clipped from V and 2 bases from J, the junction kept 4 bases outside the gene matches. Germline loops: CDR1 SNHLY, CDR2 FYNNEI. This CDR3 spans 16 amino acids. The CDR3 coding sequence is TGTGCCAGCAGTGAAGCTGGGCGGGAGCCCTACAATGAGCAGTTCTTC. This codes for CASSEAGREPYNEQFF.

The chain carries TRBV29-1 and TRBJ2-1; D is ambiguous. The assigned J gene may be wrong: the sequence end matches TRBJ2-7 better. This CDR3 spans 13 amino acids. Germline CDR1 reads SQVTM; CDR2 reads ANQGSEA. For the CDR3, the DNA is TGCAGCGTTGGGCAGAGCTCCTACAATGAGCAGTACTTC. Protein sequence: CSVGQSSYNEQYF.